These 19 T cell receptor beta chains were all obtained from the same sample, sequenced in a study of T cell responses to AZD1222 COVID-19 vaccine. The data were produced by immunoSEQ multiplex PCR, yet TCRdb's version contains in-frame clones alone and is incomplete. The table shows 75,000 to 100,000 clones, with 90% to 95% occurring only once. The material sequenced was peripheral blood, taken 28 days after the second AZD1222 dose. All receptors come from an adult who received the AZD1222 COVID-19 vaccine.

The chain employs TRBV27 and TRBJ1-1, with TRBD1 identical over 10 bases. The CDR3 extends over 13 amino acids. In germline, CDR1 is MNHEY, CDR2 SMNVEV (reference sequence). J gave up 8 bases and V 1 base, and 1 base lay outside the gene matches. CDR3 in DNA: TGTGCCAGCAGTTTATGGACAGGGGGGGAAGCTTTCTTT. Translating gives CASSLWTGGEAFF.

The rearrangement links TRBV27 to TRBJ1-1, with D possibly matching TRBD1 (5 bases). This CDR3 contains 18 residues. V was cut by 5 bases and J by 3 bases, with 25 bases left in between. The germline CDR1 and CDR2 sequences are MNHEY and SMNVEV (reference sequence). The DNA for the CDR3 is TGTGCCAGCAGTCCAACCGGGGCCACCCTAATCAAGGACACTGAAGCTTTCTTT. Translating it yields CASSPTGATLIKDTEAFF.

The chain uses TRBV11-3 and TRBJ2-5; 14 nucleotides line up with TRBD2. Germline trimming cut 3 bases from V and 5 bases from J; bases unmatched to any gene: 5. Germline CDR1 and CDR2: SGHNT and YENEEA. The CDR3 covers 16 residues. The CDR3 DNA follows: TGTGCCAGCAGCTTTGGGGGACTAGCGGGGGCTGAGACCCAGTACTTC. This translates into CASSFGGLAGAETQYF. Variable domain in full (rest from reference TRBV11-3 and TRBJ2-5): EAGVVQSPRYKIIEKKQPVAFWCNPISGHNTLYWYLQNLGQGPELLIRYENEEAVDDSQLPKDRFSAERLKGVDSTLKIQPAELGDSAVYLCASSFGGLAGAETQYFGPGTRLLVL.

This chain joins TRBV6-6 and TRBJ1-5, with 8 bases identical to TRBD1. The V and J ends lost 2 bases and 5 bases, in that order; junction bases with no gene match: 2. Germline-derived CDR1 and CDR2 are MNHNY and SVGAGI (reference sequence). The CDR3 spans 14 residues. CDR3 DNA: TGTGCCAGCAGTTACGGCAGGGGGCATCAGCCCCAGCATTTT. It is translated as CASSYGRGHQPQHF.

The chain has TRBV19 and TRBJ1-5; 8 nucleotides match TRBD1. The CDR3 is made up of 15 amino acids. The germline V gene encodes CDR1 LNHDA and CDR2 SQIVND (reference sequence). The J segment lost 6 bases and the V segment lost 4 bases, leaving 8 bases of the junction unmatched. The CDR3 DNA sequence: TGTGCCAGTAGTAGTCAGGGGGCGCAGGGTCAGCCCCAGCATTTT. Translation gives CASSSQGAQGQPQHF.

CDR3 coding DNA: TGTGCCAGCAGCCCAATACCCCGCAACCGGACGGGACGTAAAAATGGCTACACCTTC. It encodes CASSPIPRNRTGRKNGYTF. The rearrangement uses TRBV11-2 and TRBJ1-2; D possibly corresponds to TRBD1 (5 bases). The CDR3 has 19 residues. V shed 5 bases and J shed 6 bases, with 31 bases lying between them. Germline-derived CDR1 and CDR2 are SGHAT and FQNNGV.

The chain uses TRBV19 and TRBJ1-5; maybe TRBD1 (6 bases). This CDR3 comprises 15 residues. Germline V gene lookup returns CDR1 LNHDA and CDR2 SQIVND (reference sequence). V lost 7 bases and J lost 12, with 25 bases in between. The CDR3, as DNA: TGTGCCAGTACCACCACAGGGTCAGAGACACACCGCCAGCATTTT. Protein product: CASTTTGSETHRQHF.

The gene calls are TRBV9 and TRBJ2-7; weak D call: TRBD2 (5 bases). V dropped 3 bases and J dropped 2 bases, with 12 bases sitting between them. The CDR3 is 14 amino acids. Germline loops: CDR1 SGDLS, CDR2 YYNGEE. The CDR3 spells CASSAGPRAYEQYF. The CDR3 DNA reads TGTGCCAGCAGCGCCGGACCGAGGGCCTACGAGCAGTACTTC.

The J gene is TRBJ2-1, the V gene TRBV3-1 (or the pseudogene TRBV3-2), with 11 bases aligning to TRBD2. With 4 bases clipped from V and 5 bases from J, the junction kept 7 bases outside the gene matches. The V gene's germline CDR1 is LGHDT and CDR2 YNNKEL (reference sequence). This CDR3 region has 16 residues. CDR3 sequence reads: CASSPLAGGRNNEQFF. For the CDR3, the DNA is TGTGCCAGCAGCCCCCTAGCGGGGGGTCGAAACAATGAGCAGTTCTTC.

The chain links TRBV7-2 to TRBJ1-4; D remains ambiguous. This CDR3 has 14 residues. Trimming cost V 6 bases and J 2 bases, with 10 bases left between them. In germline, CDR1 is SGHTA, CDR2 FQGNSA. As DNA, the CDR3 is TGTGCCAGCAGACTCAGGAGTACTAATGAAAAACTGTTTTTT. Translation gives CASRLRSTNEKLFF. The variable domain in full, completed from reference TRBV7-2 and TRBJ1-4, reads GAGVSQSPSNKVTEKGKDVELRCDPISGHTALYWYRQSLGQGLEFLIYFQGNSAPDKSGLPSDRFSAERTGGSVSTLTIQRTQQEDSAVYLCASRLRSTNEKLFFGSGTQLSVL.

The chain uses TRBV18 and TRBJ1-6; D not certain. V was clipped by 2 bases and J by 5 bases, with 10 bases between them. Germline CDR1 reads KGHSH; CDR2 reads LQKENI. The CDR3 totals 15 residues. CDR3 DNA: TGTGCCAGCTCACCAAAATCAGTTAATAATTCACCCCTCCACTTT. It codes for CASSPKSVNNSPLHF.

CDR3 DNA: TGTGCCAGTAGCCGACAGTTAATGACCTCTAATGAGCAGTTCTTC. Its translation: CASSRQLMTSNEQFF. The rearrangement joins TRBV19 to TRBJ2-1; D may be TRBD1 (5 bases). This CDR3 region has 15 residues. Trimming stripped 6 bases from V and 7 bases from J, with 19 bases between. CDR1 and CDR2 from the germline V gene are LNHDA and SQIVND (reference sequence).

V gene TRBV6-6 combines with J gene TRBJ2-1; 15 bases map to TRBD2. CDR1 and CDR2 (germline): MNHNY, SVGAGI (reference sequence). CDR3 length: 19 residues. V trimming: 6 bases; J trimming: 6 bases; junction bases outside the gene matches: 15. This chain's CDR3 is CASSFGLAGGPGSGNEQFF. The CDR3 nucleotides are TGTGCCAGCAGCTTCGGACTAGCGGGGGGGCCCGGGTCGGGCAATGAGCAGTTCTTC.

The V and J genes are TRBV5-4 and TRBJ1-4, with D hard to call. V gave up 0 bases and J gave up 12 bases, with 6 bases separating them. Germline V gene data show CDR1 as SGHNT and CDR2 as YYREEE (reference sequence). The length of the CDR3 is 11 residues. CDR3 coding DNA: TGTGCCAGCAGCTTGGGGCGAGAACTGTTTTTT. Its protein is CASSLGRELFF.

This sequence joins TRBV1 and TRBJ1-2; the D call TRBD1 from the table was never checked on the DNA. TRBV1 is deemed a pseudogene. The CDR3 is made up of 14 amino acids. The CDR3, as DNA: TGCACCAGCAGCCAAGATGTGCAGGGGTATGGCTACACCTTC. This codes for CTSSQDVQGYGYTF.

V and J are TRBV2 and TRBJ2-5; 8 bases align to TRBD1. The CDR3 is 16 residues long. V lost 5 bases, J lost 5 bases, and 13 bases stayed unmatched. The germline V gene encodes CDR1 SNHLY and CDR2 FYNNEI. The CDR3, as DNA: TGTGCCAGCAGTTCTGACAGGGGCCCCCTCGGGGAGACCCAGTACTTC. Translated: CASSSDRGPLGETQYF.

The chain has TRBV30 and TRBJ1-2, with D possibly being TRBD1 (5 bases). V was clipped by 5 bases and J by 4 bases, with 20 bases between them. Germline V gene sequence: CDR1 GTSNPN, CDR2 SVGIG (reference sequence). CDR3 length: 15 residues. CDR3: CAWYPPGGAVYGYTF. In nucleotides, the CDR3 is TGTGCCTGGTACCCGCCAGGAGGGGCGGTCTATGGCTACACCTTC.

The rearrangement uses TRBV7-2 and TRBJ2-1, with 10 positions matching TRBD2. Germline assignment: CDR1 SGHTA and CDR2 FQGNSA. There are 15 residues in the CDR3. Trimming at V came to 6 bases and at J to 2 bases, leaving 4 bases not matched to a gene. The CDR3: CASSRTSGPYNEQFF. CDR3 DNA sequence: TGTGCCAGCAGTCGGACTAGCGGTCCCTACAATGAGCAGTTCTTC.

The rearrangement joins TRBV28 to TRBJ1-5; 10 nucleotides line up with TRBD1. CDR1 and CDR2 from the germline V gene are MDHEN and SYDVKM. The CDR3 is 14 residues long. The junction had 4 bases not matched to a gene; V was cut back by 6 bases and J by 5 bases. CDR3 bases: TGTGCCAGCAGGACGACAGGGGGCCATCAGCCCCAGCATTTT. This translates into CASRTTGGHQPQHF.